The entry below gives a single TCR beta chain sequence along with its context. What it recognizes is unknown. The CDR3 has 13 amino acids. Per the germline V gene, CDR1 is SGHDN and CDR2 is FVKESK. Trimming at V came to 1 base and at J to 7 bases, leaving 3 bases not matched to a gene. The entry originates in a study of cytomegalovirus exposure and HLA in healthy donors. In the study overall: Ancestry clustering placed 70% to 85% of a few hundred genotyped donors in the Caucasian-associated cluster. The study, taken as a whole, reports: Diagnosis of cytomegalovirus status made by the classifier reportedly showed high specificity and sensitivity. Data from an earlier analysis indicated that most TCR beta V segments were productive either about 87% or about 30% of the time.

PCR used 60 Vbeta primers and 13 Jbeta primers. Sequenced by immunoSEQ multiplex PCR; TCRdb stores in-frame clones only, minus some. The repertoire consists of approximately 110,000 clones, with over 70% occurring once and the leading ten covering about 5%. Sequencing used PBMCs. The rearrangement links TRBV14 to TRBJ2-5; 7 bases align to TRBD2. The sequence was collected from a male donor in good health and CMV-seronegative. The DNA for the CDR3 is TGTGCCAGCAGCCAAGGGGACTACGGGACCCAGTACTTC. Residues: CASSQGDYGTQYF.